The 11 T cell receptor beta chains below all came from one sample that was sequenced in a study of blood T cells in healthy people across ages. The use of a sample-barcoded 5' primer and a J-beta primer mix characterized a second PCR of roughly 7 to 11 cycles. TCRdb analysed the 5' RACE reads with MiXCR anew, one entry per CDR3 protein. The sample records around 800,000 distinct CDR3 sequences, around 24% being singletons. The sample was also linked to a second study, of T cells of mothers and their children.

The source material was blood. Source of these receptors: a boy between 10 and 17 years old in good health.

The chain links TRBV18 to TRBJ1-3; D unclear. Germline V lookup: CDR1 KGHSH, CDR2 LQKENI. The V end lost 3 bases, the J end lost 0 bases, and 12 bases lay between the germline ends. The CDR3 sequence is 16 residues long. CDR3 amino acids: CASSPGRPYSGNTIYF. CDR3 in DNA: TGTGCCAGCTCACCGGGTCGGCCCTACTCTGGAAACACCATATATTTT.

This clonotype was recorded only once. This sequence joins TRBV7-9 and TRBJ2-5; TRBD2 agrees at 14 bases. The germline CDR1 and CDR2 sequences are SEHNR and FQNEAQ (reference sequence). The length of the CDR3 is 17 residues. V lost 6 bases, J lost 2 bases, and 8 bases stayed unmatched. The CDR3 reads CASSRLAGGPWQETQYF. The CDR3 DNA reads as TGTGCCAGCAGTCGACTAGCGGGGGGGCCTTGGCAAGAGACCCAGTACTTC.

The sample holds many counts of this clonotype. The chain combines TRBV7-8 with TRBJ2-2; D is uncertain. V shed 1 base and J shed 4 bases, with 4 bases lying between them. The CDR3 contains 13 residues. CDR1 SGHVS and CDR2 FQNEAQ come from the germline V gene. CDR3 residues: CASSLDITGELFF. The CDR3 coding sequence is TGTGCCAGCAGCTTAGATATCACCGGGGAGCTGTTTTTT.

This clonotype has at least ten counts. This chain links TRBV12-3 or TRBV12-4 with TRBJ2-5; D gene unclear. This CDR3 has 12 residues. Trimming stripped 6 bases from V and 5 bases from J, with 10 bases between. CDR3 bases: TGTGCCAGCAGCTTGAATGGTGAGACCCAGTACTTC. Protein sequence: CASSLNGETQYF.

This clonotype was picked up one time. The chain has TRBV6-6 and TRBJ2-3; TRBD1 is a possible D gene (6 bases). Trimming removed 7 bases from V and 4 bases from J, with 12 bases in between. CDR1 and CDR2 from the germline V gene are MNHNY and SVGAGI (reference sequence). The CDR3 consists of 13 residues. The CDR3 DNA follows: TGTGCCAGCACCCTTTCAGGGGCAGATACGCAGTATTTT. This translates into CASTLSGADTQYF.

CDR3 residues: CASSSPGRSSGANVLTF. CDR3 nucleotides: TGTGCCAGCAGCTCACCGGGACGAAGCTCTGGGGCCAACGTCCTGACTTTC. This chain links TRBV7-9 with TRBJ2-6; perhaps D is TRBD1 or TRBD2 (5 bases each). Germline V gene lookup returns CDR1 SEHNR and CDR2 FQNEAQ (reference sequence). Deletions cut 4 bases from V and 0 bases from J, with 13 bases between. The CDR3 spans 17 residues.

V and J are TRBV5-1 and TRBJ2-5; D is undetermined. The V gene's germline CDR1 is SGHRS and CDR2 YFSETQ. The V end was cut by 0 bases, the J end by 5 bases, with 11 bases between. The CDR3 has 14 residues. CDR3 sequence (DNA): TGCGCCAGCAGCTTGGCCGTCGGCGTGGAGACCCAGTACTTC. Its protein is CASSLAVGVETQYF.

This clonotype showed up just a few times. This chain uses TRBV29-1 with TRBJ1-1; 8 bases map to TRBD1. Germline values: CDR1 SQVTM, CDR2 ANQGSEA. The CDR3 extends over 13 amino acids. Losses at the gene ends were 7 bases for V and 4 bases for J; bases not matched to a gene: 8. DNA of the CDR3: TGCAGCGGTACCGGGACAGGCGGCACTGAAGCTTTCTTT. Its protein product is CSGTGTGGTEAFF.

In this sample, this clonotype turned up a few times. In DNA, the CDR3 is TGCGCCAGCAGCCAAGAAAGCCAGGCTAACTATGGCTACACCTTC. Its protein is CASSQESQANYGYTF. This chain uses TRBV4-1 with TRBJ1-2; no firm D call. The CDR3 consists of 15 residues. Trimming removed 0 bases from V and 0 bases from J, with 8 bases in between. Looked up from germline, CDR1 is MGHRA and CDR2 is YSYEKL.

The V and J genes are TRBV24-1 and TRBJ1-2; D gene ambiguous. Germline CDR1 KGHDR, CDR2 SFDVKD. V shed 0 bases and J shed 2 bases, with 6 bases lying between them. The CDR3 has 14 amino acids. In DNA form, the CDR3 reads TGTGCCACCAGTGATTTGGCCAACAACTATGGCTACACCTTC. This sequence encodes CATSDLANNYGYTF.

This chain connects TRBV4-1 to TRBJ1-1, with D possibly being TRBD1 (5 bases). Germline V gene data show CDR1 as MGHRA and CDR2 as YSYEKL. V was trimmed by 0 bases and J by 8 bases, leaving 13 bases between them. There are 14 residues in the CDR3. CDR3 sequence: CASSQEGGTFEAFF. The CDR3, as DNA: TGCGCCAGCAGCCAAGAGGGGGGAACATTCGAAGCTTTCTTT.